The 32 T cell receptor beta chains listed next were all sequenced from one sample in a study of PD-L1 blockade in urothelial cancer. Time point of the sample: peripheral blood 6 weeks after treatment start. Assay: immunoSEQ multiplex PCR; the TCRdb copy retains only in-frame clones and omits some. The profile shows about 90,000 clones, approximately 82% of them singletons. This sample comprised PBMCs, obtained around atezolizumab (anti-PD-L1) treatment. These receptors were taken from a man between 70 and 80 years old with urothelial cancer.

The chain recombines TRBV5-6 with TRBJ2-1; 8 nucleotides match TRBD1. Germline trimming cut 3 bases from V and 3 bases from J; bases unmatched to any gene: 8. CDR3 size: 16 residues. Germline CDR1 and CDR2: SGHDT and YYEEEE. CDR3 nucleotide sequence: TGTGCCAGCAGCTCGAGGGGGACAGGAGTCTACAATGAGCAGTTCTTC. Residues: CASSSRGTGVYNEQFF.

The rearrangement uses TRBV27 and TRBJ2-2; D gene uncertain. Germline CDR1 MNHEY, CDR2 SMNVEV (reference sequence). This CDR3 spans 14 amino acids. Between the trimmed V and J ends, which lost 7 bases and 1 base, there was a span of 10 bases. CDR3 residues: CASTPVGNTGELFF. CDR3 in DNA: TGTGCCAGCACCCCCGTCGGGAACACCGGGGAGCTGTTTTTT.

There are a few counts of this clone. The chain joins TRBV7-9 to TRBJ1-1; D unclear. CDR1 and CDR2 (germline): SEHNR, FQNEAQ (reference sequence). CDR3 length equals 12 residues. Trimming removed 1 base at V and 7 bases at J, with 7 bases between. CDR3 region: CASSLVGSEAFF. Here the CDR3 DNA reads TGTGCCAGCAGCTTAGTGGGCAGTGAAGCTTTCTTT.

The V call is TRBV30, the J call TRBJ1-2; weak D call: TRBD1 (6 bases). The CDR3 totals 11 residues. V was shortened by 5 bases and J by 6 bases, with 10 bases between the two germline ends. The germline CDR1 and CDR2 sequences are GTSNPN and SVGIG (reference sequence). The CDR3 region has the DNA TGTGCCTGGCTGGACAGCCATGGCTACACCTTC. It specifies CAWLDSHGYTF. The full variable domain, its missing parts supplied by reference TRBV30 and TRBJ1-2, is SQTIHQWPATLVQPVGSPLSLECTVEGTSNPNLYWYRQAAGRGLQLLFYSVGIGQISSEVPQNLSASRPQDRQFILSSKKLLLSDSGFYLCAWLDSHGYTFGSGTRLTVV.

This clone was observed a handful of times. The chain recombines TRBV29-1 with TRBJ1-5, with D unclear. The V end was cut by 4 bases, the J end by 9 bases, with 10 bases between. The germline V gene has CDR1 SQVTM and CDR2 ANQGSEA. This CDR3 has 11 residues. The CDR3 DNA reads as TGCAGCGTTGGCGGGAGCGGGCCCCAGCATTTT. This sequence encodes CSVGGSGPQHF.

The CDR3 region is CASRRTGGQETQYF. For the CDR3, the DNA is TGTGCCAGTAGGCGGACAGGGGGCCAAGAGACCCAGTACTTC. The gene calls are TRBV19 and TRBJ2-5; TRBD1 aligns across 10 bases. V was pared by 6 bases and J by 1 base, with 2 bases of the junction left unmatched. The germline V gene has CDR1 LNHDA and CDR2 SQIVND (reference sequence). There are 14 residues in the CDR3.

J is TRBJ2-1 and V is TRBV5-5; TRBD1 aligns across 10 bases. V shed 0 bases and J 8 bases; nucleotides not matched to a gene: 5. Germline CDR1 SGHKS, CDR2 YYEKEE (reference sequence). The CDR3 runs to 15 residues. In DNA, the CDR3 is TGTGCCAGCAGCTTGGTTGGGACAGGGGTTGATGAGCAGTTCTTC. Translating it yields CASSLVGTGVDEQFF.

The rearrangement links TRBV2 to TRBJ2-7; 14 positions agree with TRBD2. This CDR3 spans 16 amino acids. From germline, CDR1 is SNHLY and CDR2 FYNNEI. Trimming removed 4 bases from V and 6 bases from J; junction bases left unmatched: 8. CDR3: CASSGPTSGRALEQYF. The DNA of the CDR3 is TGTGCCAGCAGTGGTCCGACTAGCGGGAGGGCCCTCGAGCAGTACTTC. The whole variable domain, remainder taken from reference TRBV2 and TRBJ2-7, is EPEVTQTPSHQVTQMGQEVILRCVPISNHLYFYWYRQILGQKVEFLVSFYNNEISEKSEIFDDQFSVERPDGSNFTLKIRSTKLEDSAMYFCASSGPTSGRALEQYFGPGTRLTVT.

This clone was found once. This sequence joins TRBV28 and TRBJ1-2; D call uncertain. The CDR3 runs to 14 residues. From germline, CDR1 is MDHEN and CDR2 SYDVKM. V lost 6 bases, J lost 4 bases, and 15 bases lay in between. Written as DNA, the CDR3 is TGTGCCAGCAGCCCTGGGCCTATTCCCTATGGCTACACCTTC. Translation: CASSPGPIPYGYTF.

The chain has TRBV27 and TRBJ2-3; TRBD1 matches 8 bases. The trim removed 5 bases at V and 3 bases at J, leaving 4 bases unmatched. The CDR3 has 14 amino acids. Germline V lookup: CDR1 MNHEY, CDR2 SMNVEV (reference sequence). The CDR3 is CASSPWTGTDTQYF. CDR3 in DNA: TGTGCCAGCAGTCCGTGGACAGGGACAGATACGCAGTATTTT.

V and J are TRBV21-1 and TRBJ2-2; whether TRBD1, the table's D call, matches the DNA was not checked. TRBV21-1 is reported as a pseudogene. The CDR3 runs to 17 residues. CDR3 DNA sequence: TGTGCCAGCAGCAAAGCGGGTGGGACAGGGCACACCGGGGAGCTGTTTTTT. This encodes CASSKAGGTGHTGELFF.

The gene calls are TRBV19 and TRBJ2-3, with 9 bases fitting TRBD2. V shed 4 bases, J shed 7 bases, and the junction held 12 bases outside the gene matches. The CDR3 spans 16 residues. Germline CDR1 and CDR2: LNHDA and SQIVND (reference sequence). CDR3 loop: CASSRNSGGEVNTQYF. The CDR3 DNA reads TGTGCCAGTAGTAGAAATAGCGGGGGAGAGGTGAATACGCAGTATTTT.

In its sample, this clone was seen many times. The CDR3 region has the DNA TGTGCCATCAGTAGACAGGTGACCGGGGAGCTGTTTTTT. Translated: CAISRQVTGELFF. The chain carries TRBV10-3 and TRBJ2-2, with D possibly matching TRBD1 (6 bases). Germline V gene data show CDR1 as ENHRY and CDR2 as SYGVKD. CDR3 length: 13 residues. V was clipped by 5 bases and J by 5 bases, with 9 bases between them.

The chain recombines TRBV9 with TRBJ1-1, with 8 bases lining up with TRBD1. In germline, CDR1 is SGDLS, CDR2 YYNGEE. V gave up 1 base and J gave up 3 bases; unmatched junction bases: 11. The CDR3 has 17 amino acids. CDR3 loop: CASSVSGAGGAYTEAFF. The DNA of the CDR3 is TGTGCCAGCAGCGTATCCGGGGCAGGGGGCGCCTACACTGAAGCTTTCTTT.

The V call is TRBV18, the J call TRBJ2-7; TRBD2 matches at 13 bases. Germline CDR1 KGHSH, CDR2 LQKENI. The trim removed 2 bases at V and 6 bases at J, leaving 7 bases unmatched. The CDR3 has 16 residues. The CDR3 bases are TGTGCCAGCTCACCAACTCCTGGGACTAGCGGGACCGAGCAGTACTTC. This gives the protein CASSPTPGTSGTEQYF.

This clone was observed a handful of times. The V call is TRBV2, the J call TRBJ1-4; the match to TRBD1 covers 8 bases. Per the germline V gene, CDR1 is SNHLY and CDR2 is FYNNEI. The CDR3 covers 14 residues. Trimming at V came to 2 bases and at J to 7 bases, leaving 3 bases not matched to a gene. CDR3 nucleotide sequence: TGTGCCAGCAGTGAACAGGGGGCGGGTGAAAAACTGTTTTTT. Protein sequence: CASSEQGAGEKLFF.

The gene calls are TRBV21-1 and TRBJ2-7; TRBD2 was called by the table and not checked on the DNA. TRBV21-1 corresponds to a pseudogene. The CDR3 sequence is 14 residues long. Written as DNA, the CDR3 is TGTGCCAGCAGCACGAGGCGGGCCGGCTACGAGCAGTACTTC. Amino acids: CASSTRRAGYEQYF.

By share, this clone counts as medium-sized. The J gene is TRBJ2-1, the V gene TRBV15, with D unclear. Trimming stripped 5 bases from V and 7 bases from J, with 12 bases between. The CDR3 spans 13 residues. CDR1 is LNHNV and CDR2 is YYDKDF in the germline V gene (reference sequence). In nucleotides, the CDR3 is TGTGCCACCAGCGAGGTCCAAAGGAATGAGCAGTTCTTC. Its protein product is CATSEVQRNEQFF.

This sequence joins TRBV4-1 and TRBJ2-2; 12 bases are shared with TRBD1. CDR3 length equals 15 residues. Germline assignment: CDR1 MGHRA and CDR2 YSYEKL. V dropped 4 bases and J dropped 6; count of bases not matched to a gene: 3. CDR3 bases: TGCGCCAGCAGCCGGGGGGACAGGGGGCCCGGGGAGCTGTTTTTT. Amino acids: CASSRGDRGPGELFF.

CDR3 bases: TGTGCCAGTAGTATGGAGGGAAGGCAGCCCCAGCATTTT. It specifies CASSMEGRQPQHF. The chain links TRBV19 to TRBJ1-5; D uncertain. The germline gives CDR1 LNHDA, CDR2 SQIVND (reference sequence). V shed 3 bases and J shed 7 bases, with 10 bases lying between them. The CDR3 extends over 13 amino acids.

V usage is TRBV5-1 and J usage is TRBJ2-2; D is possibly TRBD1 (5 bases). Trimming cost V 4 bases and J 1 base, with 14 bases left between them. CDR3 length: 16 amino acids. Germline CDR1 reads SGHRS; CDR2 reads YFSETQ. The CDR3 region is CASSRETALNTGELFF. In DNA, the CDR3 is TGCGCCAGCAGCCGCGAGACAGCTTTGAACACCGGGGAGCTGTTTTTT.

This rearrangement joins TRBV7-6 to TRBJ2-3; 8 bases are a match to TRBD2. The CDR3 is made up of 16 amino acids. V trimming: 2 bases; J trimming: 0 bases; junction bases outside the gene matches: 4. Germline V lookup: CDR1 SGHVS, CDR2 FNYEAQ. The CDR3, as DNA: TGTGCCAGCAGCTTACGCGGGGGGACTAGCACAGATACGCAGTATTTT. Its protein product is CASSLRGGTSTDTQYF.

The chain has TRBV19 and TRBJ2-3; tentatively, D is TRBD2 (6 bases). The length of the CDR3 is 14 residues. Trimming left V 5 bases short and J 2 bases short, with 11 bases between. Per the germline V gene, CDR1 is LNHDA and CDR2 is SQIVND (reference sequence). CDR3 region: CASSSSGYTDTQYF. The CDR3 bases are TGTGCCAGTAGTTCAAGCGGGTACACAGATACGCAGTATTTT.

The chain carries TRBV5-1 and TRBJ2-7; TRBD1 agrees at 10 bases. The CDR3 runs 14 residues. Germline assignment: CDR1 SGHRS and CDR2 YFSETQ. The V and J ends lost 4 bases and 4 bases, in that order; junction bases with no gene match: 5. In DNA, the CDR3 is TGCGCCAGCAGCCGTCGACAGGGGGCTTACGAGCAGTACTTC. As protein: CASSRRQGAYEQYF. Variable domain in full (rest from reference TRBV5-1 and TRBJ2-7): KAGVTQTPRYLIKTRGQQVTLSCSPISGHRSVSWYQQTPGQGLQFLFEYFSETQRNKGNFPGRFSGRQFSNSRSEMNVSTLELGDSALYLCASSRRQGAYEQYFGPGTRLTVT.

The chain is built from TRBV21-1 and TRBJ2-7; the table's D call of TRBD2 was not tested on the DNA. TRBV21-1 corresponds to a pseudogene. This CDR3 spans 16 amino acids. CDR3 DNA sequence: TGTGCCAGGATAGCCGCGGGAAGGGCAGGAACCTACGAGCAGTACTTC. Protein sequence: CARIAAGRAGTYEQYF.

This rearrangement joins TRBV6-1 to TRBJ2-7; 8 bases match TRBD2. CDR3 size: 15 residues. Germline V gene lookup returns CDR1 MNHNS and CDR2 SASEGT. V trimming: 2 bases; J trimming: 5 bases; junction bases outside the gene matches: 8. Written as DNA, the CDR3 is TGTGCCAGCAGTGAAACAGGACTAGCAATCGACGAGCAGTACTTC. Protein: CASSETGLAIDEQYF.

This rearrangement joins TRBV4-1 to TRBJ1-6, with D possibly TRBD1 on 6 matching bases. Trimming pared 4 bases from V and 8 bases from J, leaving 15 bases between. Germline V CDR1 and CDR2: MGHRA, YSYEKL. This CDR3 is built from 15 residues. As DNA, the CDR3 is TGCGCCAGCAGCCTCACGACAGGAGAACATTCACCCCTCCACTTT. This gives the protein CASSLTTGEHSPLHF.

The V call is TRBV18, the J call TRBJ1-1; D possibly corresponds to TRBD1 (5 bases). Germline CDR1 is KGHSH and CDR2 is LQKENI. The CDR3 runs to 13 residues. V lost 6 bases and J 6 bases, leaving 14 bases between the germline ends. CDR3 protein: CASSPQGLAEAFF. CDR3 DNA sequence: TGTGCCAGCTCGCCCCAGGGTCTGGCTGAAGCTTTCTTT.

The chain joins TRBV30 to TRBJ1-2, with D uncertain. Looked up from germline, CDR1 is GTSNPN and CDR2 is SVGIG (reference sequence). V gave up 2 bases and J gave up 4 bases, with 11 bases separating them. CDR3 length: 13 residues. As DNA, the CDR3 is TGTGCCTGGAGTATAGAGAGATCCTATGGCTACACCTTC. This encodes CAWSIERSYGYTF.

The chain has TRBV5-1 and TRBJ2-5; 7 bases match TRBD2. This CDR3 region has 16 residues. Germline CDR1 reads SGHRS; CDR2 reads YFSETQ. The trim removed 4 bases at V and 1 base at J, leaving 10 bases unmatched. The CDR3 nucleotides are TGCGCCAGCAGCCCCCTTGGGGGGGGGACCCAAGAGACCCAGTACTTC. The encoded protein is CASSPLGGGTQETQYF.

This clone appeared once. The chain combines TRBV7-2 with TRBJ1-1; D unresolved. Germline-derived CDR1 and CDR2 are SGHTA and FQGNSA. V gave up 7 bases and J gave up 1 base, with 10 bases separating them. The CDR3 totals 13 residues. The CDR3 loop reads CASNKIENTEAFF. The CDR3 bases are TGTGCCAGCAACAAAATTGAGAACACTGAAGCTTTCTTT.

This rearrangement joins TRBV5-5 to TRBJ1-1; D is ambiguous. This CDR3 is built from 13 residues. The V and J ends lost 5 bases and 0 bases respectively, with 8 bases between them. Germline V CDR1 and CDR2: SGHKS, YYEKEE (reference sequence). CDR3 loop: CASRFIMNTEAFF. The CDR3 nucleotides are TGTGCCAGCAGATTTATAATGAACACTGAAGCTTTCTTT.